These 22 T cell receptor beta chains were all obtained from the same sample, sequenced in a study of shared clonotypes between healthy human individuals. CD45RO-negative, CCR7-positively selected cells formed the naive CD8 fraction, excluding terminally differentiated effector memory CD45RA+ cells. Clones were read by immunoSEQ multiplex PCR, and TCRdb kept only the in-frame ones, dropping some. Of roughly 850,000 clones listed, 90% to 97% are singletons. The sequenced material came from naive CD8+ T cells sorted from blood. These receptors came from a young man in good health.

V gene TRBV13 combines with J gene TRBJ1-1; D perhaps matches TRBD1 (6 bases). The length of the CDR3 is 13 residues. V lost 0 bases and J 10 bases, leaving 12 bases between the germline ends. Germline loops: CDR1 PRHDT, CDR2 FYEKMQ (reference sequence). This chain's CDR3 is CASSLGRQGLAFF. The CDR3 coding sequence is TGTGCCAGCAGCTTAGGCAGGCAGGGGTTAGCTTTCTTT. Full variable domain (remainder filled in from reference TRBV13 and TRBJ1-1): AAGVIQSPRHLIKEKRETATLKCYPIPRHDTVYWYQQGPGQDPQFLISFYEKMQSDKGSIPDRFSAQQFSDYHSELNMSSLELGDSALYFCASSLGRQGLAFFGQGTRLTVV.

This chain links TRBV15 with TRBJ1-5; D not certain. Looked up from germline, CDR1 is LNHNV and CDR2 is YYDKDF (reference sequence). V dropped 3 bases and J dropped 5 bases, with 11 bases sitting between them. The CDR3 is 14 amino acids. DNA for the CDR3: TGTGCCACCAGCAGCCCTGACACGGATCAGCCCCAGCATTTT. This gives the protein CATSSPDTDQPQHF.

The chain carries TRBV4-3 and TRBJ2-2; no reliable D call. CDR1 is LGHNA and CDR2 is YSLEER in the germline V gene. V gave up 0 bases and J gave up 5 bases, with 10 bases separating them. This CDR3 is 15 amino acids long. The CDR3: CASSQDFSVTGELFF. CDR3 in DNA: TGCGCCAGCAGCCAAGATTTCTCGGTTACCGGGGAGCTGTTTTTT.

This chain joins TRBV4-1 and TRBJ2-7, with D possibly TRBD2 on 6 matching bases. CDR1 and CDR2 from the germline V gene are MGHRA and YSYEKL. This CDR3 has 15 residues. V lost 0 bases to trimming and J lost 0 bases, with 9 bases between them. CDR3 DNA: TGCGCCAGCAGCCAAGATCGCGGGACCTCCTACGAGCAGTACTTC. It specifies CASSQDRGTSYEQYF.

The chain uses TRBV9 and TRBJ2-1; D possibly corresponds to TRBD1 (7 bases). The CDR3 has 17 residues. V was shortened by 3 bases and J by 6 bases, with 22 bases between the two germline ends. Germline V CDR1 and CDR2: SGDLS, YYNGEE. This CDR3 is CASSATGEGLLLNEQFF. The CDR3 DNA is TGTGCCAGCAGCGCAACAGGGGAAGGACTACTACTCAATGAGCAGTTCTTC. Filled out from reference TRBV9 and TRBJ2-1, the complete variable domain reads DSGVTQTPKHLITATGQRVTLRCSPRSGDLSVYWYQQSLDQGLQFLIQYYNGEERAKGNILERFSAQQFPDLHSELNLSSLELGDSALYFCASSATGEGLLLNEQFFGPGTRLTVL.

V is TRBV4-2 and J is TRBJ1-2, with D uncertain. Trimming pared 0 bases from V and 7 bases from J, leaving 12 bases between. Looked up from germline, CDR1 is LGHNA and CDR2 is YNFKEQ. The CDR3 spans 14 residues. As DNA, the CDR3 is TGTGCCAGCAGCCAAGATGAACCAGGAAGTGGCTACACCTTC. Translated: CASSQDEPGSGYTF.

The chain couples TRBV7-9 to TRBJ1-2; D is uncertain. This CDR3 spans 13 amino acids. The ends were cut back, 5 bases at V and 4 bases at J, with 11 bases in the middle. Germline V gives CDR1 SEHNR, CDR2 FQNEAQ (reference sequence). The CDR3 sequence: CASSSDPTYGYTF. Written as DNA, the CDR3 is TGTGCCAGCAGCAGTGACCCTACCTATGGCTACACCTTC.

In DNA form, the CDR3 reads TGTGCCAGCAGCCATAATCCAGGGGCCTACGAGCAGTACTTC. Translated: CASSHNPGAYEQYF. The chain employs TRBV7-9 and TRBJ2-7, with a weak D call TRBD1 (6 bases). Germline loops: CDR1 SEHNR, CDR2 FQNEAQ (reference sequence). This CDR3 comprises 14 residues. V was pared by 5 bases and J by 2 bases, with 13 bases between.

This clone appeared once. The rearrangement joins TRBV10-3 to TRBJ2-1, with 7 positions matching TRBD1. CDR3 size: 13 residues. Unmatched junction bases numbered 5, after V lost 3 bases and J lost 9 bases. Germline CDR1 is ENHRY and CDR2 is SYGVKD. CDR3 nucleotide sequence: TGTGCCATCAGTGACCACAGGGGTCCTGAGCAGTTCTTC. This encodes CAISDHRGPEQFF.

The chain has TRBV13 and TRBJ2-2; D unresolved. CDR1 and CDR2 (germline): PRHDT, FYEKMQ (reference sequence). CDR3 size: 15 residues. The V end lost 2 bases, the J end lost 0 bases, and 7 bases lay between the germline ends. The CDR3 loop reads CASSLIGANTGELFF. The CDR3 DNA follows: TGTGCCAGCAGCTTAATTGGGGCGAACACCGGGGAGCTGTTTTTT.

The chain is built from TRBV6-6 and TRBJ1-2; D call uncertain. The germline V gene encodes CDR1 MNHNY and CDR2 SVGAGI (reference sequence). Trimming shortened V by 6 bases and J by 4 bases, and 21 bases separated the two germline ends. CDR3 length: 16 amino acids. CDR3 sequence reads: CASSHGLVGKTYGYTF. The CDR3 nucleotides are TGTGCCAGCAGCCACGGACTGGTAGGGAAGACCTATGGCTACACCTTC.

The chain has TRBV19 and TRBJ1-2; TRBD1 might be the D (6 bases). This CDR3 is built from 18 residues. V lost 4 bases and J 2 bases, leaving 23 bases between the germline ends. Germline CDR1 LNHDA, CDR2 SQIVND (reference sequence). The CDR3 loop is CASSRPGTPTLRNYGYTF. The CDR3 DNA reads TGTGCCAGTAGTAGACCCGGGACACCCACACTGCGAAACTATGGCTACACCTTC.

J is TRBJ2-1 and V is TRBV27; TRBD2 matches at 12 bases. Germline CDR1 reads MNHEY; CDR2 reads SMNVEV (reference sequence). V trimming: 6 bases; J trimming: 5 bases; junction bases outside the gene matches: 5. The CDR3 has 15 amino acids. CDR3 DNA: TGTGCCAGCAGCCAGGGACTAGCGGGTAACAATGAGCAGTTCTTC. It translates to CASSQGLAGNNEQFF.

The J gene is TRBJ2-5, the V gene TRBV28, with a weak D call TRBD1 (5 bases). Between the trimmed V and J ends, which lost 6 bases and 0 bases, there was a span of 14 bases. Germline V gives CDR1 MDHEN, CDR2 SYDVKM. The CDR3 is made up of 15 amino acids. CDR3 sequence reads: CASSPYVGDQETQYF. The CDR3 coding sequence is TGTGCCAGCAGCCCCTACGTAGGGGACCAAGAGACCCAGTACTTC.

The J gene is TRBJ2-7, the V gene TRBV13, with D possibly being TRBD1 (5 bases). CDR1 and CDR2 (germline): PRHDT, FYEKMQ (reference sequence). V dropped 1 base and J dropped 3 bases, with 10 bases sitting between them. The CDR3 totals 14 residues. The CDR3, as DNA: TGTGCCAGCAGCTTAGACGGACAAAGCTACGAGCAGTACTTC. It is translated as CASSLDGQSYEQYF.

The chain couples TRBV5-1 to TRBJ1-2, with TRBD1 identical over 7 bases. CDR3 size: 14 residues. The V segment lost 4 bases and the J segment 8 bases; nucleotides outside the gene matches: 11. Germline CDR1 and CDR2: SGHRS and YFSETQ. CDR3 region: CASSHGTAQGGYTF. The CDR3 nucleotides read TGCGCCAGCAGCCATGGGACAGCTCAGGGGGGCTACACCTTC.

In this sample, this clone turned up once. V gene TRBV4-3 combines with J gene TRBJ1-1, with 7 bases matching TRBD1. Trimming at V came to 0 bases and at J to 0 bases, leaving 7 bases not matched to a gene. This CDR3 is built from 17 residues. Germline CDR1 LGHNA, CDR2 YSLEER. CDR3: CASSQDLDGTVNTEAFF. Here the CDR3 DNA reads TGCGCCAGCAGCCAAGATCTCGACGGGACAGTGAACACTGAAGCTTTCTTT.

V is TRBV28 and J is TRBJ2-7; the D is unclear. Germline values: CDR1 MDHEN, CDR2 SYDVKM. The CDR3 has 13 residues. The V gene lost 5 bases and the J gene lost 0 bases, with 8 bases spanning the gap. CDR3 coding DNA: TGTGCCAGCAGTGACCAGTTCTCCTACGAGCAGTACTTC. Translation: CASSDQFSYEQYF.

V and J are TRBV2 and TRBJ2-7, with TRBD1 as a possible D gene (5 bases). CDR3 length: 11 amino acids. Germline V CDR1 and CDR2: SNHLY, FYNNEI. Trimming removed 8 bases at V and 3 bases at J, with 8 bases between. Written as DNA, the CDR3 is TGTGCCAGCGGACATCTCTACGAGCAGTACTTC. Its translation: CASGHLYEQYF. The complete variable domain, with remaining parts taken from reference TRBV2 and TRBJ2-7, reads EPEVTQTPSHQVTQMGQEVILRCVPISNHLYFYWYRQILGQKVEFLVSFYNNEISEKSEIFDDQFSVERPDGSNFTLKIRSTKLEDSAMYFCASGHLYEQYFGPGTRLTVT.

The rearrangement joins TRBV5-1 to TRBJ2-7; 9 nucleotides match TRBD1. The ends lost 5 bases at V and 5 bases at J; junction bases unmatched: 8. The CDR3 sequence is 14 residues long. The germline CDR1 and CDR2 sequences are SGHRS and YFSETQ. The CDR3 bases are TGCGCCAGCAGATTACAGGGGGCTGTCGACGAGCAGTACTTC. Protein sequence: CASRLQGAVDEQYF.

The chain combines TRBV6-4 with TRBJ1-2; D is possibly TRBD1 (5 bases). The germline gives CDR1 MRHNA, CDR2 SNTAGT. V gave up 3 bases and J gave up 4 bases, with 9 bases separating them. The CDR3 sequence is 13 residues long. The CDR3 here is CASSDWDGYGYTF. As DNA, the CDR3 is TGTGCCAGCAGTGATTGGGACGGCTATGGCTACACCTTC.

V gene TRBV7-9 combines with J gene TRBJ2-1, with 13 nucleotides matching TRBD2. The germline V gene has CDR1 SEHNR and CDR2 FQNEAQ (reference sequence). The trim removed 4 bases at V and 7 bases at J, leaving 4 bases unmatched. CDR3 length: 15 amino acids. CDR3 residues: CASSSGLAGINEQFF. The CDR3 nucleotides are TGTGCCAGCAGCTCGGGACTAGCGGGAATAAATGAGCAGTTCTTC.